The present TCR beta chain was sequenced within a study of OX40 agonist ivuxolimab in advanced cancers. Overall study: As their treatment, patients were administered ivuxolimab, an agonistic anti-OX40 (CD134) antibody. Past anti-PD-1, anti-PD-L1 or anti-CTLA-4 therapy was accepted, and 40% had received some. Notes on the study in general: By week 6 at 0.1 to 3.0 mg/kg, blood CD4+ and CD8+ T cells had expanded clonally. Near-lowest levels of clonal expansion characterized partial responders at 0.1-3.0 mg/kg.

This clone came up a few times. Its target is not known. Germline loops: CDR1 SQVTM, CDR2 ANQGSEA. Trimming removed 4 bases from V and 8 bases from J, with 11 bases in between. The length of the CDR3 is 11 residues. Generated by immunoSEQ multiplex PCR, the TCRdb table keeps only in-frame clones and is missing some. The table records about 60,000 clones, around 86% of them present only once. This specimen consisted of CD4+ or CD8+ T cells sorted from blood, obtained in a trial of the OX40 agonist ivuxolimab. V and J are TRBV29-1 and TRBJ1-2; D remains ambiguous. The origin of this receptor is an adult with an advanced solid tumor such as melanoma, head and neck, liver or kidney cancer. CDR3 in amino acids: CSVGGPWGYTF. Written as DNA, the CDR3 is TGCAGCGTTGGTGGCCCGTGGGGCTACACCTTC.